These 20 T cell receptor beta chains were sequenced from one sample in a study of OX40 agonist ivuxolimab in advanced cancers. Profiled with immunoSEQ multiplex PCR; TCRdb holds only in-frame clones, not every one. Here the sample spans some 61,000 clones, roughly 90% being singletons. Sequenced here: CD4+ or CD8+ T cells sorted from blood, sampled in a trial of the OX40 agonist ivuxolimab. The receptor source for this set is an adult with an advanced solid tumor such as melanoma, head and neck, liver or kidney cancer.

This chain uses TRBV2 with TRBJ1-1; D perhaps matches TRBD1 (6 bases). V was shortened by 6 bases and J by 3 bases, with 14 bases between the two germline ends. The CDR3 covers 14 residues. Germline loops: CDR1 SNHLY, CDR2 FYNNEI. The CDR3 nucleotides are TGTGCCAGCAGGACGACAGGTGCTCACACTGAAGCTTTCTTT. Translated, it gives CASRTTGAHTEAFF. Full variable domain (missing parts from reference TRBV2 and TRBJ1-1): EPEVTQTPSHQVTQMGQEVILRCVPISNHLYFYWYRQILGQKVEFLVSFYNNEISEKSEIFDDQFSVERPDGSNFTLKIRSTKLEDSAMYFCASRTTGAHTEAFFGQGTRLTVV.

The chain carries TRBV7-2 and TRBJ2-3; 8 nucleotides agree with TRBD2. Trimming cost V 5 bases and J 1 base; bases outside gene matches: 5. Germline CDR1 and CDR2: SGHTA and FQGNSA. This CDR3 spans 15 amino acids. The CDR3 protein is CASSVSGGRTDTQYF. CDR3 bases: TGTGCCAGCAGCGTCAGCGGGGGCCGCACAGATACGCAGTATTTT.

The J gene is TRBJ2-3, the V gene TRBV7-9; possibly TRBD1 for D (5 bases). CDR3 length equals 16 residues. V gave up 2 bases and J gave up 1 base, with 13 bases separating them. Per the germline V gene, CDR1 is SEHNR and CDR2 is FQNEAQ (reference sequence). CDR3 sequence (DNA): TGTGCCAGCAGCTTAACGGGCGGACACGGCACAGATACGCAGTATTTT. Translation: CASSLTGGHGTDTQYF.

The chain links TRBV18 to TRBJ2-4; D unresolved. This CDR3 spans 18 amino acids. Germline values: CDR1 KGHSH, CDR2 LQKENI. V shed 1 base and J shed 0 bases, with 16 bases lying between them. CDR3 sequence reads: CASSPLLGRNLAKNIQYF. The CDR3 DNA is TGTGCCAGCTCACCACTCCTTGGCCGAAACCTAGCCAAAAACATTCAGTACTTC.

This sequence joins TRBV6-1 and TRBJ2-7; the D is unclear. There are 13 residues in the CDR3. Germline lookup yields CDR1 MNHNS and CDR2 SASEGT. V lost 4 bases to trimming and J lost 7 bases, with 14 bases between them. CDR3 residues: CASSGDPPVEQYF. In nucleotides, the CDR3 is TGTGCCAGCAGTGGGGATCCACCTGTTGAGCAGTACTTC.

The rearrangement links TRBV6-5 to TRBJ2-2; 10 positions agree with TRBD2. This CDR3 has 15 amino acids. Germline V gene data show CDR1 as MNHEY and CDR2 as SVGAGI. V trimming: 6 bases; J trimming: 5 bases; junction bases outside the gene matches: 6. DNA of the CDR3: TGTGCCAGCAGGAGCGGGAGGGCCCAAACCGGGGAGCTGTTTTTT. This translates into CASRSGRAQTGELFF.

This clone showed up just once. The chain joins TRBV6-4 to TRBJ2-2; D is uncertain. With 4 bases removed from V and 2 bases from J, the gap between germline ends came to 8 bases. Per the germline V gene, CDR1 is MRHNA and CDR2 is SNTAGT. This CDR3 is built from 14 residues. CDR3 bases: TGTGCCAGCAGTGTGACGGCTAACACCGGGGAGCTGTTTTTT. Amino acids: CASSVTANTGELFF.

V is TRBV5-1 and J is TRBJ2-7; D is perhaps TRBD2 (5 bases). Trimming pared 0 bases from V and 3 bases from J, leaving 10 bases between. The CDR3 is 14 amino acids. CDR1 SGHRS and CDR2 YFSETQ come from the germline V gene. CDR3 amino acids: CASSLGNSVYEQYF. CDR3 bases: TGCGCCAGCAGCTTGGGGAATAGCGTCTACGAGCAGTACTTC.

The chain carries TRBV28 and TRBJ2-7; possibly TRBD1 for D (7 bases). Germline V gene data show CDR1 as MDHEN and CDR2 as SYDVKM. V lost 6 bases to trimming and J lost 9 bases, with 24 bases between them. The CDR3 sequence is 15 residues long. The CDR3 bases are TGTGCCAGCAGCCACCGGGGGCAGGGGGGCCCGGCGCAGTACTTC. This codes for CASSHRGQGGPAQYF.

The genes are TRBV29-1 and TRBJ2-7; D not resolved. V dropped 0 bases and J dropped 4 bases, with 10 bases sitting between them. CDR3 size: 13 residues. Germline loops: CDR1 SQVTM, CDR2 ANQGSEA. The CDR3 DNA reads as TGCAGCGTTGAAGACAGATTTCGTTACGAGCAGTACTTC. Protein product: CSVEDRFRYEQYF.

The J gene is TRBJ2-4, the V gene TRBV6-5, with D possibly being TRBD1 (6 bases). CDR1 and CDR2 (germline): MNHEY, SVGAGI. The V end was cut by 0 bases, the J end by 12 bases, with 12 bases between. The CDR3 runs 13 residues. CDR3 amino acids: CASSYSIQGTQYF. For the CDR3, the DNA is TGTGCCAGCAGTTACTCGATACAGGGTACTCAGTACTTC.

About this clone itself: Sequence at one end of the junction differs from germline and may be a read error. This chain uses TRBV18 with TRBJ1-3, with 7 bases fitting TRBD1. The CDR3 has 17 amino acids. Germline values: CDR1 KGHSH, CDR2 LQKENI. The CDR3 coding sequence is TGTGCCAGCTCACCGATCACAGGGGAAAAGTCTGGAACCACCATATATTTT. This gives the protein CASSPITGEKSGTTIYF. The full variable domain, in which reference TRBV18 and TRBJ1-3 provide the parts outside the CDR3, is NAGVMQNPRHLVRRRGQEARLRCSPMKGHSHVYWYRQLPEEGLKFMVYLQKENIIDESGMPKERFSAEFPKEGPSILRIQQVVRGDSAAYFCASSPITGEKSGTTIYFGEGSWLTVV.

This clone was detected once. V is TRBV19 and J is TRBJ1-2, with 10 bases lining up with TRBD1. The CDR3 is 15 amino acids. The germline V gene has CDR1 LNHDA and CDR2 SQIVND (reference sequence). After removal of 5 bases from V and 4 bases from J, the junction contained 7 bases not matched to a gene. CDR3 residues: CASSPQDRGIYGYTF. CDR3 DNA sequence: TGTGCCAGTAGTCCGCAGGACAGGGGGATCTATGGCTACACCTTC.

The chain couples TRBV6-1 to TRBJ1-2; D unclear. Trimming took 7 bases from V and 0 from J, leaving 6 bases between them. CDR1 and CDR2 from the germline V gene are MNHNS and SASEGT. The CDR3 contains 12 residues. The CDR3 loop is CASMAANYGYTF. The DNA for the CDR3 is TGTGCCAGCATGGCCGCTAACTATGGCTACACCTTC.

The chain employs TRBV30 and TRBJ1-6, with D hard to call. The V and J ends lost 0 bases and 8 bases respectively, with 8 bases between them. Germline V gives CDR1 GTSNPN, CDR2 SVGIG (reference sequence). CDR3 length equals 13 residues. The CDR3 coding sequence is TGTGCCTGGAGTGTAAACCAGGATTCACCCCTCCACTTT. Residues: CAWSVNQDSPLHF.

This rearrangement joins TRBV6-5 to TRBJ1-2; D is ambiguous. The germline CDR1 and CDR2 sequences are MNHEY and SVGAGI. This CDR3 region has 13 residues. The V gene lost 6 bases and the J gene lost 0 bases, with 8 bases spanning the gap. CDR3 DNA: TGTGCCAGCAGGCCTACCGCTAACTATGGCTACACCTTC. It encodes CASRPTANYGYTF.

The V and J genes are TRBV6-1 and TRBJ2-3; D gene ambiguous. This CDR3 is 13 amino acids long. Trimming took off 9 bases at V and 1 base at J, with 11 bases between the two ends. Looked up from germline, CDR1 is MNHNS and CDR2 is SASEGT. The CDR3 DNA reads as TGTGCCAGAGCCTTAGTAGGCACAGATACGCAGTATTTT. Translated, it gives CARALVGTDTQYF.

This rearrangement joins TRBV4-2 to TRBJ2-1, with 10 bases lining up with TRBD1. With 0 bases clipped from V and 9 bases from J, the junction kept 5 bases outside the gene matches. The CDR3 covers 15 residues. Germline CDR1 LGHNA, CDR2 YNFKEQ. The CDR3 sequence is CASSQDRQGAGEQFF. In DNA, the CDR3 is TGTGCCAGCAGCCAAGATAGACAGGGGGCCGGTGAGCAGTTCTTC.

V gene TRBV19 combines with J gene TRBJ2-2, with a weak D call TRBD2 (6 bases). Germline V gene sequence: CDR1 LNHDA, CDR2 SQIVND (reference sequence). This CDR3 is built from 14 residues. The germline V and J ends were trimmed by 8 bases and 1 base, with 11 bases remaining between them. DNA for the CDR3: TGTGCCAGTCGCAGGAGGGAGAACACCGGGGAGCTGTTTTTT. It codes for CASRRRENTGELFF.

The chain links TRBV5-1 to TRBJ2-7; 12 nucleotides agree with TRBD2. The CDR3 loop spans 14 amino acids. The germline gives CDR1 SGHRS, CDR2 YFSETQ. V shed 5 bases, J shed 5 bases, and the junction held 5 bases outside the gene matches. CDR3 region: CASRFGLAGHEQYF. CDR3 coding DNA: TGCGCCAGCAGATTCGGACTAGCGGGACACGAGCAGTACTTC.